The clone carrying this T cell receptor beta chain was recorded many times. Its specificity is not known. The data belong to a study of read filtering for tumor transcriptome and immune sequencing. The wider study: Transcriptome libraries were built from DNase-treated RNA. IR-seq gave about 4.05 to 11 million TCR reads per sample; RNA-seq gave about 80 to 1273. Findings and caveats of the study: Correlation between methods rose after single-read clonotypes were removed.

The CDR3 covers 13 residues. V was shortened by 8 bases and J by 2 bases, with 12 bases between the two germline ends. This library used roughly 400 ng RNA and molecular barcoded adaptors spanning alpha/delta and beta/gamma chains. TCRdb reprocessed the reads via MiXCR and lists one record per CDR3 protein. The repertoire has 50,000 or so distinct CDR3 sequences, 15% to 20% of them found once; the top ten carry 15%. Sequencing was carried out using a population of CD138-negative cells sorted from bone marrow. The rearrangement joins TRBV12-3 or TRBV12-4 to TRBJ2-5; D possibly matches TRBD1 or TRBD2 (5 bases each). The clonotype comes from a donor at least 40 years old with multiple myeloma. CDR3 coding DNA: TGTGCCAGCCGGGGCAGCCTACAAGAGACCCAGTACTTC. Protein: CASRGSLQETQYF.